The 8 T cell receptor beta chains below come from one sample, sequenced in a study of shared clonotypes between healthy human individuals. Libraries were prepared by immunoSEQ multiplex PCR; TCRdb keeps only in-frame clonotypes and omits some of them. The sample contains about 1 million clones, about 77% of which appear only once. The sample comprised memory CD4+ T cells sorted from blood. Subset of the sample: CD45RA-negative fraction. The receptors stem from a man aged 18 to 30 in good health.

This clone was counted only a few times. The V and J genes are TRBV30 and TRBJ2-5; TRBD2 agrees at 8 bases. Germline CDR1 reads GTSNPN; CDR2 reads SVGIG (reference sequence). The CDR3 length is 15 residues. The ends lost 3 bases at V and 2 bases at J; junction bases unmatched: 8. CDR3 DNA sequence: TGTGCCTGGAGGATTAGCGGGAAGTGGCAAGAGACCCAGTACTTC. This encodes CAWRISGKWQETQYF.

This clone was detected only once. The rearrangement joins TRBV14 to TRBJ1-6; D remains ambiguous. CDR1 is SGHDN and CDR2 is FVKESK in the germline V gene. The CDR3 runs to 15 residues. Trimming stripped 0 bases from V and 6 bases from J, with 9 bases between. CDR3 amino acids: CASSQDGGPNSPLHF. In DNA form, the CDR3 reads TGTGCCAGCAGCCAAGACGGCGGGCCTAATTCACCCCTCCACTTT.

The J gene is TRBJ2-4, the V gene TRBV12-5; TRBD2 matches at 7 bases. CDR1 is LGHNT, CDR2 FRNRAP, per germline. CDR3 length: 15 residues. Trimming at V came to 5 bases and at J to 1 base, leaving 5 bases not matched to a gene. The CDR3 DNA reads TGTGCTAGTGGTCCCTCCGGGGGGGCCAAAAACATTCAGTACTTC. Encoded protein: CASGPSGGAKNIQYF.

The chain employs TRBV29-1 and TRBJ2-3; D is uncertain. The germline V gene encodes CDR1 SQVTM and CDR2 ANQGSEA. The CDR3 sequence is 13 residues long. V lost 5 bases and J 0 bases, leaving 9 bases between the germline ends. Here the CDR3 reads CSVRSQSTDTQYF. In DNA form, the CDR3 reads TGCAGCGTTCGGAGTCAGAGCACAGATACGCAGTATTTT.

This chain links TRBV9 with TRBJ2-4, with D tentatively TRBD1 (5 bases). V was trimmed by 0 bases and J by 7 bases, leaving 8 bases between them. This CDR3 spans 13 amino acids. Germline V gene data show CDR1 as SGDLS and CDR2 as YYNGEE. The CDR3 loop reads CASSVGAGNIQYF. Written as DNA, the CDR3 is TGTGCCAGCAGCGTAGGCGCAGGGAACATTCAGTACTTC.

The chain couples TRBV10-2 to TRBJ2-1; TRBD2 might be the D (5 bases). Trimming took 8 bases from V and 2 from J, leaving 16 bases between them. The CDR3 consists of 15 residues. Germline V gives CDR1 WSHSY, CDR2 SAAADI. DNA of the CDR3: TGCGCCAGCGCCGAGGGCGCCCTTACCTACAATGAGCAGTTCTTC. Amino acids: CASAEGALTYNEQFF.

The rearrangement uses TRBV6-6 and TRBJ1-6, with 9 bases aligning to TRBD1. The CDR3 contains 16 residues. V shed 0 bases, J shed 9 bases, and the junction held 6 bases outside the gene matches. Germline V gene sequence: CDR1 MNHNY, CDR2 SVGAGI (reference sequence). The CDR3 protein is CASSYSSGQGSSPLHF. The CDR3 nucleotides are TGTGCCAGCAGTTACTCCTCGGGACAGGGCTCTTCACCCCTCCACTTT.

This sequence joins TRBV18 and TRBJ1-1; D possibly corresponds to TRBD1 (6 bases). CDR3 length equals 17 residues. Trimming stripped 6 bases from V and 0 bases from J, with 20 bases between. Looked up from germline, CDR1 is KGHSH and CDR2 is LQKENI. In DNA form, the CDR3 reads TGTGCCAGCTCCCCGACACCGGACAGCATCATGAACACTGAAGCTTTCTTT. The encoded protein is CASSPTPDSIMNTEAFF.